This T cell receptor (beta chain) was sequenced in a study of shared clonotypes between healthy human individuals. The study's findings and limits: The study found lower generation probabilities in non-shared clonotypes than in those shared by all four donors. The low donor count limited represented genetic and exposure-history diversity.

Details on this clone: No antigen is known for it.

Repertoires were generated with immunoSEQ multiplex PCR, while TCRdb's copy carries only in-frame clones and drops some. The data hold about 680,000 clones, with around 78% observed a single time. In germline, CDR1 is MNHNS, CDR2 SASEGT. With 6 bases removed from V and 0 bases from J, the gap between germline ends came to 11 bases. The CDR3 runs to 14 residues. Both subsets, CD45RA+ naive and CD45RA-negative memory, were split from the CD4+ cells. The specimen was memory CD4+ T cells sorted from blood. Stated subset: CD45RA-negative fraction. The rearrangement links TRBV6-1 to TRBJ1-1; no reliable D call. The source is a woman aged 25 to 45 in good health. CDR3 DNA sequence: TGTGCCAGCAGCGTCCGGACGTTGAACACTGAAGCTTTCTTT. Protein sequence: CASSVRTLNTEAFF.